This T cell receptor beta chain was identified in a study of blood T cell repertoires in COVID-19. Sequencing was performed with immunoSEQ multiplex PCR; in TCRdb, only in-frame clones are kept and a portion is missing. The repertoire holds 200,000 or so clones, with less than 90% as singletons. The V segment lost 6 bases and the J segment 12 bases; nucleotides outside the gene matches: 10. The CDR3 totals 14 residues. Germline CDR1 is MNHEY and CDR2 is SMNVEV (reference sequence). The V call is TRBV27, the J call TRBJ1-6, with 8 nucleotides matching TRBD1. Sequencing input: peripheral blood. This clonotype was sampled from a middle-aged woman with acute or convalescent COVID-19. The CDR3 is CASRKGTTGVPLHF. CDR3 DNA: TGTGCCAGCAGAAAGGGGACGACAGGGGTACCCCTCCACTTT.